The clone carrying this TCR beta chain occurred many times. Its antigen is not known. V dropped 3 bases and J dropped 4 bases, with 12 bases sitting between them. This CDR3 region has 14 residues. This sample was included in a study of T-cell memory formation after mild COVID-19. Regarding the study as a whole: Cross-reactive memory seemingly joined, as some responding clones were found in pre-infection memory.

From 5'RACE with constant-segment primers came TCR alpha and TCR beta cDNA libraries that carried sample barcodes and UMIs. One entry per CDR3 protein results from TCRdb running MiXCR on the 5' RACE reads. The table records about 40,000 distinct CDR3 sequences, 9.5% to 12% of them present only once. V is TRBV12-3 or TRBV12-4 and J is TRBJ2-5; no reliable D call. The sequence was collected from a man in his late teens or twenties who had mild COVID-19 (a few samples of this study predate the infection). Cell type and time point are not known. Material: PBMCs or a T cell subset sorted from them (not recorded which). CDR3 region: CASSLLAVLETQYF. CDR3 sequence (DNA): TGTGCCAGCAGTTTGTTAGCCGTGTTAGAGACCCAGTACTTC.